The 17 T cell receptor beta chains in this list originate from one sample, sequenced in a study of T-cell reconstitution after alpha-beta-depleted transplantation in children. Unique molecular identifiers were used to barcode this TCRbeta library. TCRdb passed the PCR reads through MiXCR, listing each CDR3 protein once. The sample holds a few hundred thousand distinct CDR3 sequences, over 9% seen once. The sequencing used PBMCs from the stem cell graft donor, collected from the stem cell graft. The receptors shown here come from a human donor who donated a stem cell graft to a child with acute lymphoblastic leukemia.

The chain links TRBV12-3 or TRBV12-4 to TRBJ2-1; D is unclear. CDR3 length: 13 residues. The V and J ends lost 10 bases and 6 bases respectively, with 16 bases between them. The CDR3 loop reads CATTLGVLNEQFF. CDR3 coding DNA: TGTGCCACCACCCTAGGAGTACTCAATGAGCAGTTCTTC.

V usage is TRBV15 and J usage is TRBJ2-1, with 9 bases aligning to TRBD1. Looked up from germline, CDR1 is LNHNV and CDR2 is YYDKDF (reference sequence). Germline trimming cut 2 bases from V and 5 bases from J; bases unmatched to any gene: 7. This CDR3 contains 16 residues. The CDR3 protein is CATSRPGGDRDNEQFF. The CDR3 region has the DNA TGTGCCACCAGCAGACCAGGTGGGGACAGGGACAATGAGCAGTTCTTC.

This clonotype was seen a handful of times. V gene TRBV6-5 combines with J gene TRBJ2-1, with a weak D call TRBD2 (7 bases). Trimming took off 8 bases at V and 11 bases at J, with 13 bases between the two ends. There are 11 residues in the CDR3. Looked up from germline, CDR1 is MNHEY and CDR2 is SVGAGI. DNA of the CDR3: TGTGCCAGCCAGAGGGGGGGCCAGCAGTTCTTC. It specifies CASQRGGQQFF.

This clonotype was seen a handful of times. This rearrangement joins TRBV12-3 or TRBV12-4 to TRBJ2-1; 7 bases are a match to TRBD1. This CDR3 spans 15 amino acids. The ends lost 3 bases at V and 4 bases at J; junction bases unmatched: 6. CDR3 in DNA: TGTGCCAGCAGTTTCCGACAGGGCCGGTACAATGAGCAGTTCTTC. Its translation is CASSFRQGRYNEQFF.

The rearrangement links TRBV29-1 to TRBJ1-2; D gene ambiguous. The germline V gene has CDR1 SQVTM and CDR2 ANQGSEA. Trimming cost V 4 bases and J 6 bases, with 18 bases left between them. This CDR3 has 14 residues. The CDR3 nucleotides are TGCAGCGTTGCCTCCTTCAGTGTCCTTGATGGCTACACCTTC. Translating it yields CSVASFSVLDGYTF.

In its sample, this clonotype was seen a few times. The chain has TRBV6-1 and TRBJ2-5; TRBD2 aligns across 8 bases. The V gene end was trimmed by 5 bases and the J gene end by 5 bases; junction bases not matched to a gene: 7. Germline CDR1 is MNHNS and CDR2 is SASEGT. The CDR3 totals 14 residues. The CDR3, as DNA: TGTGCCAGCAGTACGAGCGGGAGTGACGAGACCCAGTACTTC. Its translation: CASSTSGSDETQYF.

This clonotype was observed a few times. This chain uses TRBV7-3 with TRBJ2-1; 10 bases map to TRBD2. CDR1 is SGHTA, CDR2 FQGTGA, per germline. CDR3 length: 16 residues. The V gene end was trimmed by 2 bases and the J gene end by 9 bases; junction bases not matched to a gene: 10. CDR3 bases: TGTGCCAGCAGCTTATTCCTAGCGGGAGTTGCCGGTGAGCAGTTCTTC. Its translation: CASSLFLAGVAGEQFF. The full variable domain, its missing parts supplied by reference TRBV7-3 and TRBJ2-1, is GAGVSQTPSNKVTEKGKYVELRCDPISGHTALYWYRQSLGQGPEFLIYFQGTGAADDSGLPNDRFFAVRPEGSVSTLKIQRTERGDSAVYLCASSLFLAGVAGEQFFGPGTRLTVL.

The chain uses TRBV12-3 or TRBV12-4 and TRBJ2-2, with D hard to call. V shed 4 bases and J shed 8 bases, with 17 bases lying between them. CDR3 length equals 15 residues. CDR3 protein: CASSSQDGRTGELFF. The CDR3 region has the DNA TGTGCCAGCAGTTCCCAGGACGGTAGGACGGGGGAGCTGTTTTTT.

The chain combines TRBV12-3 or TRBV12-4 with TRBJ2-3; TRBD2 aligns across 11 bases. V shed 8 bases and J 5 bases; nucleotides not matched to a gene: 9. The CDR3 runs 15 residues. The CDR3 is CASLTLAGGVDTQYF. CDR3 nucleotide sequence: TGTGCCAGCCTAACCCTAGCGGGAGGTGTAGATACGCAGTATTTT.

This clonotype was observed a handful of times. The chain joins TRBV20-1 to TRBJ2-7; a possible D gene is TRBD1 (6 bases). V was cut by 6 bases and J by 3 bases, with 18 bases left in between. The CDR3 has 14 residues. The germline CDR1 and CDR2 sequences are DFQATT and SNEGSKA (reference sequence). The CDR3 is CSANQGSRGYEQYF. The CDR3 region has the DNA TGCAGTGCGAATCAGGGGTCACGGGGCTACGAGCAGTACTTC.

The table lists this clonotype with a few counts. The chain combines TRBV10-3 with TRBJ2-5; no definite D call. Between the trimmed V and J ends, which lost 2 bases and 5 bases, there was a span of 9 bases. CDR3 length: 13 amino acids. CDR1 is ENHRY and CDR2 is SYGVKD in the germline V gene. In DNA, the CDR3 is TGTGCCATCAGTGAGCCTCCAGGCGAGACCCAGTACTTC. It yields the protein CAISEPPGETQYF.

This clonotype was counted only a few times. The chain combines TRBV12-3 or TRBV12-4 with TRBJ2-1, with 8 bases matching TRBD2. CDR3 length equals 15 residues. Trimming at V came to 3 bases and at J to 5 bases, leaving 6 bases not matched to a gene. The CDR3 loop reads CASSLGSGNDNEQFF. The CDR3 region has the DNA TGTGCCAGCAGTTTGGGTAGCGGGAATGACAATGAGCAGTTCTTC.

This clonotype came up a few times. The chain carries TRBV12-5 and TRBJ2-1; D is ambiguous. Germline-derived CDR1 and CDR2 are LGHNT and FRNRAP. V shed 6 bases and J shed 4 bases, with 16 bases lying between them. There are 15 residues in the CDR3. The CDR3 DNA follows: TGTGCTAGTGGACTGACTGACACCATATACAATGAGCAGTTCTTC. It codes for CASGLTDTIYNEQFF.

The J gene is TRBJ2-7, the V gene TRBV2, with D perhaps TRBD2 (5 bases). Germline V gives CDR1 SNHLY, CDR2 FYNNEI. This CDR3 is 17 amino acids long. V was clipped by 7 bases and J by 4 bases, with 26 bases between them. The CDR3 region has the DNA TGTGCCAGCATATCTAGGATCGGCGGGCCTAATCGATACGAGCAGTACTTC. It encodes CASISRIGGPNRYEQYF.

The V call is TRBV11-2, the J call TRBJ2-2, with 8 bases lining up with TRBD2. V shed 10 bases and J 5 bases; nucleotides not matched to a gene: 27. Germline CDR1 reads SGHAT; CDR2 reads FQNNGV. The CDR3 is 20 residues long. The CDR3 sequence: CANILEALSLSGKFTGELFF. The CDR3 DNA reads TGTGCCAACATCCTCGAAGCACTGTCCCTTAGCGGGAAGTTTACCGGGGAGCTGTTTTTT.

This chain uses TRBV4-2 with TRBJ2-5, with D unresolved. In germline, CDR1 is LGHNA, CDR2 YNFKEQ. This CDR3 has 15 residues. Between the trimmed V and J ends, which lost 5 bases and 4 bases, there was a span of 17 bases. The CDR3 sequence is CASSEIGPTPETQYF. For the CDR3, the DNA is TGTGCCAGCAGCGAAATTGGGCCGACCCCAGAGACCCAGTACTTC.

This clonotype was detected a few times. The chain recombines TRBV6-2 or TRBV6-3 with TRBJ2-7; no clear D. This CDR3 has 15 amino acids. Germline CDR1 is MNHEY and CDR2 is SVGEGT. The V gene lost 6 bases and the J gene lost 1 base, with 16 bases spanning the gap. This CDR3 is CASRPGRDASYEQYF. CDR3 sequence (DNA): TGTGCCAGCAGACCCGGCCGTGACGCGTCCTACGAGCAGTACTTC.